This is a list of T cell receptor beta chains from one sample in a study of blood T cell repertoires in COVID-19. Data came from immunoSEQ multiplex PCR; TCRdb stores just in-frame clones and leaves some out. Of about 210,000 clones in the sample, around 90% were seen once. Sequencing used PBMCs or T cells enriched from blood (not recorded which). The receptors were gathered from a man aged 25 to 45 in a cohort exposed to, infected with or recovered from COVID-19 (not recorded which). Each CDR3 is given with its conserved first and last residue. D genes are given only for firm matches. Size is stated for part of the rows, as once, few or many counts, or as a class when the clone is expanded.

CASSQATSGYYEQYF | TGTGCCAGCAGCCAAGCCACTAGCGGTTACTACGAGCAGTACTTC | TRBJ2-7 | TRBV3-1/TRBV3-2 | TRBD2 | NA
CASRDQQGPLNLLHF | TGTGCCAGCAGAGATCAACAGGGTCCCTTAAATCTCCTCCACTTT | TRBJ1-6 | TRBV2 | NA | NA
CASRGRPGLAGTVSYNEQFF | TGTGCCAGCAGGGGACGTCCGGGACTAGCGGGAACTGTCTCCTACAATGAGCAGTTCTTC | TRBJ2-1 | TRBV3-1/TRBV3-2 | TRBD2 | NA
CASSWLQGRDEQFF | TGTGCCAGCAGTTGGCTACAGGGTCGGGATGAGCAGTTCTTC | TRBJ2-1 | TRBV28 | NA | NA
CASSIGTGDQPQHF | TGTGCCAGCAGTATCGGGACGGGAGATCAGCCCCAGCATTTT | TRBJ1-5 | TRBV28 | NA | NA
CASSLTGWSNQPQHF | TGTGCCAGCAGTTTAACAGGGTGGAGCAATCAGCCCCAGCATTTT | TRBJ1-5 | TRBV27 | NA | NA
CASSLVGQGTSNNSPLHF | TGTGCCAGCAGCTTAGTGGGACAGGGAACATCAAATAATTCACCCCTCCACTTT | TRBJ1-6 | TRBV11-2 | TRBD1 | NA
CASSLLGFQTDTQYF | TGCGCCAGCAGCTTGTTGGGCTTTCAAACAGATACGCAGTATTTT | TRBJ2-3 | TRBV5-1 | NA | NA
CASSTSLAGNEQYF | TGTGCCAGCAGTACATCACTAGCAGGAAACGAGCAGTACTTC | TRBJ2-7 | TRBV6-2/TRBV6-3 | NA | NA
CASSPRGRTENTEAFF | TGTGCCAGCTCACCAAGGGGCCGTACGGAGAACACTGAAGCTTTCTTT | TRBJ1-1 | TRBV18 | NA | NA
CASSFGGASKNIQYF | TGTGCCAGCAGTTTCGGGGGGGCTTCCAAAAACATTCAGTACTTC | TRBJ2-4 | TRBV28 | TRBD2 | NA
CASSRDRGRIGYGYTF | TGTGCCAGCAGTAGGGACAGGGGGCGCATTGGCTATGGCTACACCTTC | TRBJ1-2 | TRBV6-2/TRBV6-3 | TRBD1 | NA
CASSQETPNTEAFF | TGTGCCAGCAGCCAAGAGACACCGAACACTGAAGCTTTCTTT | TRBJ1-1 | TRBV3-1/TRBV3-2 | NA | NA
CASSPKTVNTEAFF | TGTGCCAGCTCACCAAAGACAGTGAACACTGAAGCTTTCTTT | TRBJ1-1 | TRBV18 | NA | NA
CASRQGVRDRTYNEQFF | TGCGCCAGCAGGCAGGGGGTCCGGGACCGTACCTACAATGAGCAGTTCTTC | TRBJ2-1 | TRBV10-1 | TRBD1 | once
CASSVDRGRSGELFF | TGTGCCAGCAGCGTAGACAGGGGGAGGTCCGGGGAGCTGTTTTTT | TRBJ2-2 | TRBV5-8 | TRBD1 | NA
CASSQIQGVPDF | TGTGCCAGCAGCCAAATCCAGGGGGTTCCCGATTTC | TRBJ1-2 | TRBV28 | TRBD1 | NA
CASSLALGGRVYEQYF | TGTGCCAGCAGCTTAGCTTTAGGCGGGAGGGTCTACGAGCAGTACTTC | TRBJ2-7 | TRBV11-2 | TRBD2 | NA
CASSPQQETNTGELFF | TGTGCCAGCAGCCCTCAACAGGAGACGAACACCGGGGAGCTGTTTTTT | TRBJ2-2 | TRBV11-3 | NA | NA
CASSGSRDQPQHF | TGTGCCAGCAGTGGCTCACGGGATCAGCCCCAGCATTTT | TRBJ1-5 | TRBV27 | NA | NA
CASRTGVTEAFF | TGTGCCAGTAGGACGGGGGTGACTGAAGCTTTCTTT | TRBJ1-1 | TRBV19 | NA | NA
CASSAPRGNTETQYF | TGTGCCAGCAGCGCCCCGAGAGGGAATACTGAGACCCAGTACTTC | TRBJ2-5 | TRBV9 | NA | NA
CASSPYAGGTGELFF | TGTGCCAGCAGCCCCTACGCAGGAGGCACCGGGGAGCTGTTTTTT | TRBJ2-2 | TRBV6-6 | NA | NA